This T cell receptor beta chain is drawn from a study of blood T cell repertoires in COVID-19. Study-wide background: Nucleic acid was either cDNA or gDNA, and it came from T cells, B-cell-depleted T cells, or PBMCs.

The data were produced by immunoSEQ multiplex PCR, yet TCRdb's version contains in-frame clones alone and is incomplete. The repertoire includes 330,000 or so clones, approximately 88% of them detected once, and 9.5% to 10% sits in the top ten. Followed over time, Seattle patients had been enrolled while infection was active. Per the germline V gene, CDR1 is SGHRS and CDR2 is YFSETQ. The CDR3 length is 14 residues. V gave up 3 bases and J gave up 2 bases; unmatched junction bases: 5. This receptor was obtained from a man aged 30 to 39 with COVID-19, enrolled during active disease. Sequencing was done on a sample of peripheral blood. This chain connects TRBV5-1 to TRBJ2-7, with TRBD1 matching 7 bases. The CDR3 region has the DNA TGCGCCAGCAGCTGGGGGACAGCCCCCTACGAGCAGTACTTC. Translation gives CASSWGTAPYEQYF.